The rows below give T cell receptor beta chains drawn from one sample of a study of post-analysis software for immune sequencing data. TCRdb itself ran the PCR reads through MiXCR, one entry per CDR3 protein. Of around 710,000 distinct CDR3 sequences in the sample, around 42% were seen once. Sequencing was carried out using blood. The receptors were sampled from a girl between 5 and 17 years old with multiple sclerosis. Both conserved end residues are part of each CDR3. Each record gives: CDR3 protein, CDR3 DNA, D gene, V gene, clone size, J gene. A D gene is named only where the DNA matches it firmly. Not every row has a clone size; where given, it reads once, few, many or a size class.

CASTLKAGGNTGELFF	TGTGCCAGCACCCTAAAGGCAGGGGGCAACACCGGGGAGCTGTTTTTT	TRBD1	TRBV6-6	.	TRBJ2-2
CSAGRVGTGGPLSSYNEQFF	TGCAGTGCAGGGAGGGTTGGGACAGGGGGTCCCCTTAGCTCCTACAATGAGCAGTTCTTC	TRBD1	TRBV20-1	.	TRBJ2-1
CASSPREREATLITDTQYF	TGCGCCAGCAGCCCGAGGGAGCGGGAGGCCACCCTTATCACAGATACGCAGTATTTT	TRBD2	TRBV4-1	few	TRBJ2-3
CASSPQGGAGANVLTF	TGTGCCAGCAGCCCACAAGGGGGGGCTGGGGCCAACGTCCTGACTTTC	.	TRBV7-2	.	TRBJ2-6
CSARDLKRGYTF	TGCAGTGCTAGAGATCTCAAGAGAGGCTACACCTTC	.	TRBV20-1	once	TRBJ1-2
CASSYGQSYNEQFF	TGTGCCAGCAGTTACGGGCAGAGCTACAATGAGCAGTTCTTC	.	TRBV6-6	.	TRBJ2-1
CATSDLARGEEETQYF	TGTGCCACCAGTGATTTGGCCAGGGGGGAGGAAGAGACCCAGTACTTC	.	TRBV24-1	.	TRBJ2-5
CASSQDTGAYEQYF	TGTGCCAGCAGCCAAGATACAGGGGCCTACGAGCAGTACTTC	TRBD1	TRBV3-1	.	TRBJ2-7
CASSLRGSNQPQHF	TGTGCCAGCAGCTTAAGGGGCAGCAATCAGCCCCAGCATTTT	.	TRBV5-5	many	TRBJ1-5
CSARARGPYSNQPQHF	TGCAGTGCTAGAGCCCGAGGGCCGTATAGCAATCAGCCCCAGCATTTT	.	TRBV20-1	.	TRBJ1-5
CAGSSGNPLEQYF	TGTGCCGGGAGTAGCGGGAACCCTCTCGAGCAGTACTTC	TRBD2	TRBV7-9	.	TRBJ2-7
CASSLGRPNTEAFF	TGTGCCAGCAGCTTGGGACGGCCAAACACTGAAGCTTTCTTT	.	TRBV7-9	few	TRBJ1-1
CSARPPEDMTYEQYF	TGCAGTGCTAGACCCCCAGAGGATATGACCTACGAGCAGTACTTC	.	TRBV20-1	few	TRBJ2-7
CASSLDRQGWNEQYF	TGTGCCAGCAGCTTAGATCGTCAGGGGTGGAACGAGCAGTACTTC	.	TRBV11-2	.	TRBJ2-7
CASSRGGGVSGYEQYF	TGTGCCAGCTCCCGGGGGGGAGGGGTCTCTGGCTACGAGCAGTACTTC	TRBD2	TRBV6-1	few	TRBJ2-7
CASSLEGGGYEQFF	TGTGCCAGCAGCTTGGAGGGGGGGGGATACGAGCAGTTCTTC	.	TRBV7-2	once	TRBJ2-1
CASSLEVAGSTDTQYF	TGTGCCAGCAGCTTAGAGGTAGCGGGTTCAACAGATACGCAGTATTTT	TRBD2	TRBV7-6	few	TRBJ2-3
CATSDSRTAYGYTF	TGTGCCACCAGTGATTCTCGGACAGCTTATGGCTACACCTTC	.	TRBV24-1	.	TRBJ1-2
CASSTSGLAANHTRYEQYF	.	.	TRBV28	few	TRBJ2-7
CASSPRGTSLYEQYF	TGTGCCAGCAGCCCTAGAGGGACTAGTCTGTACGAGCAGTACTTC	TRBD2	TRBV9	.	TRBJ2-7
CSARGRSGREETQYF	TGCAGTGCTAGAGGAAGGAGCGGGAGGGAAGAGACCCAGTACTTC	TRBD2	TRBV20-1	.	TRBJ2-5
CASSQELNTEAFF	TGCGCCAGCAGCCAAGAACTGAACACTGAAGCTTTCTTT	.	TRBV4-3	.	TRBJ1-1
CATRLGGPSYEQYF	TGTGCCACCCGATTGGGGGGCCCTTCCTACGAGCAGTACTTC	.	TRBV19	.	TRBJ2-7
CASSSLAGKEQFF	TGTGCCAGCAGCTCTCTAGCGGGTAAAGAGCAGTTCTTC	TRBD2	TRBV5-6	few	TRBJ2-1
CASSFLGVRGANVLTF	TGTGCCAGCAGTTTCTTAGGGGTAAGAGGGGCCAACGTCCTGACTTTC	.	TRBV12-3/TRBV12-4	few	TRBJ2-6
CASGPPRESGELFF	TGTGCCAGCGGCCCCCCCAGGGAATCCGGGGAGCTGTTTTTT	.	TRBV12-3/TRBV12-4	.	TRBJ2-2
CASSSTGTDEAFF	TGCGCCAGCAGCTCAACCGGGACTGATGAAGCTTTCTTT	.	TRBV5-1	.	TRBJ1-1
CSVVLAGGYEQYF	TGCAGCGTCGTACTGGCGGGCGGCTACGAGCAGTACTTC	.	TRBV29-1	.	TRBJ2-7
CSAGLAGADTQYF	TGCAGTGCGGGACTAGCGGGAGCAGATACGCAGTATTTT	TRBD2	TRBV20-1	.	TRBJ2-3
CSARLAGNYEQYF	TGCAGTGCTAGACTAGCGGGCAACTACGAGCAGTACTTC	TRBD2	TRBV20-1	few	TRBJ2-7
CASSIQGRSSEAFF	TGTGCCAGCAGTATTCAGGGGAGGTCCTCTGAAGCTTTCTTT	.	TRBV6-5	few	TRBJ1-1
CSVDGGETHEQYF	TGCAGCGTTGACGGAGGGGAGACCCACGAGCAGTACTTC	.	TRBV29-1	few	TRBJ2-7
CASSYSEVGQPQHF	TGTGCCAGCAGTTACTCGGAGGTCGGGCAGCCCCAGCATTTT	.	TRBV6-5	.	TRBJ1-5
CASSGSGTYNGQFF	TGTGCCAGCAGTGGTAGCGGGACATACAATGGGCAGTTCTTC	TRBD2	TRBV6-1	few	TRBJ2-1
CASTGGGPFDNEQFF	TGTGCCAGCACTGGGGGAGGGCCGTTTGACAATGAGCAGTTCTTC	TRBD2	TRBV6-4	.	TRBJ2-1
CASSVQGGYETQYF	TGTGCCAGCAGTGTACAGGGAGGGTACGAGACCCAGTACTTC	.	TRBV25-1	.	TRBJ2-5
CASQGRGRCTDTQYF	TGTGCCAGCCAGGGGAGGGGGCGATGCACAGATACGCAGTATTTT	.	TRBV9	.	TRBJ2-3
CASSMAGGDNEQFF	TGTGCCAGCAGTATGGCGGGAGGAGACAATGAGCAGTTCTTC	TRBD2	TRBV7-3	.	TRBJ2-1